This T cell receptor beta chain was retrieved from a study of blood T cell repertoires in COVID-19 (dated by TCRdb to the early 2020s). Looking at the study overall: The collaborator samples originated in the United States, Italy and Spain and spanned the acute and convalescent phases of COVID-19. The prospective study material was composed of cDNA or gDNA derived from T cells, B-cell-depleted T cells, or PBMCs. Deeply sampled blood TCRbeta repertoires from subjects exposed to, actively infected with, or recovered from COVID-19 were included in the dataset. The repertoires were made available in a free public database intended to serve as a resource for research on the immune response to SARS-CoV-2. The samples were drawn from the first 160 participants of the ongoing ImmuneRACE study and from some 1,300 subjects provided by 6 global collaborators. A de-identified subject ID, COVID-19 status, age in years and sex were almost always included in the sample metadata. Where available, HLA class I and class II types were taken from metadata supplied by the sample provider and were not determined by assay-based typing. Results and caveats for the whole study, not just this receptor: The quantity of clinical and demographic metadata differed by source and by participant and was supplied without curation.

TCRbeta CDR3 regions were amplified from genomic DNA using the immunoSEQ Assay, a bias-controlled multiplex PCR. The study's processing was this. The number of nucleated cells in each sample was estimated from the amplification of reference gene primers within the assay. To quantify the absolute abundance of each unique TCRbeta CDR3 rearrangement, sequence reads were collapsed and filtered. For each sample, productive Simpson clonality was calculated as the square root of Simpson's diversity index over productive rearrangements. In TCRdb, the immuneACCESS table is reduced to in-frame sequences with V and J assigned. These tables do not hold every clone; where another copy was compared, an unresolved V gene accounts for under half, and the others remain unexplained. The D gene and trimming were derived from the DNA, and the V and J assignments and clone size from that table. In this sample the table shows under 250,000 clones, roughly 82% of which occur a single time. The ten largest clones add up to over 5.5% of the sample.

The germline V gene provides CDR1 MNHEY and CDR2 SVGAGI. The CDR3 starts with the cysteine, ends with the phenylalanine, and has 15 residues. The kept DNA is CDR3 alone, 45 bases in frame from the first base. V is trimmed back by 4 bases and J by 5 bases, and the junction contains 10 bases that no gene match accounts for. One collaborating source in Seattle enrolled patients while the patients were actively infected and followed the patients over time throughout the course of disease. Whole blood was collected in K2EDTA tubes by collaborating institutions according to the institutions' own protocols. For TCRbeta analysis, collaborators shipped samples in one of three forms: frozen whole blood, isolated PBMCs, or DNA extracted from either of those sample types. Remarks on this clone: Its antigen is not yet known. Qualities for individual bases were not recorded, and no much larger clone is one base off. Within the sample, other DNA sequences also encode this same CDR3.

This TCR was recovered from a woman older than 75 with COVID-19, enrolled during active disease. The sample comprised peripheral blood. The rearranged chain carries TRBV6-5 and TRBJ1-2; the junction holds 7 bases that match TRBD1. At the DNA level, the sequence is TGTGCCAGCAGTTCCCCAAGACAGGGCAAATATGGCTACACCTTC. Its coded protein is CASSSPRQGKYGYTF.